This record covers a single TCR beta chain. Its specificity is not known. At one boundary the junction diverges from the germline segment, which might be a read error. The data belong to a study of cytomegalovirus exposure and HLA in healthy donors. Study-level findings and limits: It was reported that TCR beta sequences correctly inferred the HLA-A and HLA-B alleles for most subjects. Some TCR beta chains (around 180 of them) were listed as cytomegalovirus-associated. Presence/absence analyses treated sequencing depth as roughly uniform across donors. The sole available immune exposure information was CMV serostatus.

In the PCR, 60 Vbeta and 13 Jbeta primers were used. This table comes from immunoSEQ multiplex PCR, and its TCRdb copy is limited to in-frame clones, with some not included. Among 150,000 to 200,000 clones, more than 70% were seen once, and the ten largest hold roughly 0.99%. The CDR3 is 15 amino acids. In germline, CDR1 is SSHAT, CDR2 FNYEAQ (reference sequence). Sequencing used PBMCs. The TCR sequence derives from a woman aged 40 to 50 in good health and CMV-seronegative. The chain employs TRBV7-7 and TRBJ2-1, with D unresolved. CDR3 DNA: TGTGCTAGCAGCGACGGTTTCGGGTCATACAATGAGCAGTTCTTC. Amino acids: CASSDGFGSYNEQFF.